Below are 17 T cell receptor beta chains sequenced from a single sample in a study of CD8 T cells in Susac syndrome. Reverse transcription used 0.5 to 1 ug RNA and random hexamers. Using its own MiXCR run on the immunoSEQ multiplex PCR reads, TCRdb lists one record per CDR3 protein. Found here are 180,000 or so distinct CDR3 sequences, around 94% of them singletons; the top ten hold about 0.13%. Sample: CD4+ T cells from PBMCs. These receptors were obtained from a human donor in good health.

The rearrangement joins TRBV12-3 or TRBV12-4 to TRBJ1-1; no clear D. The V gene lost 1 base and the J gene lost 12 bases, with 12 bases spanning the gap. The CDR3 totals 12 residues. CDR3 in amino acids: CASSLGEGITFF. DNA for the CDR3: TGTGCCAGCAGTTTAGGAGAAGGGATAACTTTCTTT.

The chain links TRBV24-1 to TRBJ2-3; weak D call: TRBD2 (5 bases). This CDR3 spans 13 amino acids. The V gene lost 6 bases and the J gene lost 1 base, with 7 bases spanning the gap. Germline V CDR1 and CDR2: KGHDR, SFDVKD. This chain's CDR3 is CATSNSGTDTQYF. The CDR3 nucleotides read TGTGCCACCAGTAATAGCGGCACAGATACGCAGTATTTT.

V and J are TRBV30 and TRBJ1-2; the match to TRBD1 covers 8 bases. V lost 3 bases and J lost 8; bases outside the gene matches: 5. The germline CDR1 and CDR2 sequences are GTSNPN and SVGIG (reference sequence). The length of the CDR3 is 12 residues. In nucleotides, the CDR3 is TGTGCCTGGAGAGGGACAGGAGGGGGCTACACCTTC. Protein product: CAWRGTGGGYTF.

This clonotype was detected a few times. The chain is built from TRBV19 and TRBJ2-5; D might be TRBD2 (6 bases). V lost 5 bases, J lost 5 bases, and 9 bases lay in between. Germline assignment: CDR1 LNHDA and CDR2 SQIVND (reference sequence). The CDR3 is 12 amino acids. The CDR3 DNA is TGTGCCAGTAGTGGAGGAGGGGAGACCCAGTACTTC. This encodes CASSGGGETQYF. The full variable domain, completed using reference TRBV19 and TRBJ2-5, is DGGITQSPKYLFRKEGQNVTLSCEQNLNHDAMYWYRQDPGQGLRLIYYSQIVNDFQKGDIAEGYSVSREKKESFPLTVTSAQKNPTAFYLCASSGGGETQYFGPGTRLLVL.

This clonotype came up once. J is TRBJ2-1 and V is TRBV6-2 or TRBV6-3; D gene ambiguous. The CDR3 sequence is 10 residues long. V shed 2 bases and J shed 13 bases, with 6 bases lying between them. The germline V gene has CDR1 MNHEY and CDR2 SVGEGT. The CDR3 loop is CASSYGPQFF. CDR3 coding DNA: TGTGCCAGCAGTTACGGGCCTCAGTTCTTC.

This sequence joins TRBV29-1 and TRBJ1-1; D is possibly TRBD1 (5 bases). The CDR3 runs 13 residues. Looked up from germline, CDR1 is SQVTM and CDR2 is ANQGSEA. Trimming stripped 6 bases from V and 2 bases from J, with 13 bases between. In DNA form, the CDR3 reads TGCAGCGTGTCGGGCAGGGCCAACACTGAAGCTTTCTTT. Protein: CSVSGRANTEAFF.

The CDR3 DNA sequence: TGTGCCAGCTCACCACCGGGAGCCGTGGGGTACGGCACTGAAGCTTTCTTT. Its translation: CASSPPGAVGYGTEAFF. This chain connects TRBV18 to TRBJ1-1; D is unresolved. V lost 0 bases, J lost 4 bases, and 18 bases lay in between. This CDR3 spans 17 amino acids. The germline V gene encodes CDR1 KGHSH and CDR2 LQKENI.

The CDR3 nucleotides read TGTGCCAGCTCACCGCCCCCGGGGGGCCTAAGCAATCAGCCCCAGCATTTT. It translates to CASSPPPGGLSNQPQHF. The rearrangement uses TRBV18 and TRBJ1-5; D may be TRBD1 (6 bases). There are 17 residues in the CDR3. CDR1 is KGHSH and CDR2 is LQKENI in the germline V gene. Trimming stripped 3 bases from V and 1 base from J, with 16 bases between.

V is TRBV7-2 and J is TRBJ1-2, with 7 bases identical to TRBD1. The CDR3 loop spans 15 amino acids. Per germline, CDR1 SGHTA and CDR2 FQGNSA. The junction had 9 bases not matched to a gene; V was cut back by 5 bases and J by 3 bases. The CDR3 coding sequence is TGTGCCAGCAGCCCCCAAGGGACAGCGGACTATGGCTACACCTTC. Translating it yields CASSPQGTADYGYTF. Full variable domain (rest looked up from reference TRBV7-2 and TRBJ1-2): GAGVSQSPSNKVTEKGKDVELRCDPISGHTALYWYRQSLGQGLEFLIYFQGNSAPDKSGLPSDRFSAERTGGSVSTLTIQRTQQEDSAVYLCASSPQGTADYGYTFGSGTRLTVV.

V and J are TRBV11-2 and TRBJ2-1, with D perhaps matching TRBD1 (5 bases). V was cut by 2 bases and J by 0 bases, with 11 bases left in between. The germline V gene has CDR1 SGHAT and CDR2 FQNNGV. This CDR3 region has 16 residues. This CDR3 reads CASSLFDSNSYNEQFF. The CDR3 nucleotides read TGTGCCAGCAGCTTATTCGACAGCAACTCCTACAATGAGCAGTTCTTC.

The rearrangement uses TRBV7-9 and TRBJ2-7; 9 bases map to TRBD2. The CDR3 consists of 13 residues. Unmatched junction bases numbered 1, after V lost 5 bases and J lost 2 bases. Germline V gene lookup returns CDR1 SEHNR and CDR2 FQNEAQ (reference sequence). The CDR3 nucleotides read TGTGCCAGCAGCGCGGGGGGGCCCTACGAGCAGTACTTC. Amino acid sequence: CASSAGGPYEQYF.

This clonotype has only one observation. CDR3 sequence: CASSPIGRTYNSPLHF. DNA of the CDR3: TGCGCCAGCAGCCCGATTGGACGGACTTATAATTCACCCCTCCACTTT. This rearrangement joins TRBV4-1 to TRBJ1-6; D remains unclear. Trimming removed 4 bases at V and 4 bases at J, with 14 bases between. This CDR3 comprises 16 residues. Per germline, CDR1 MGHRA and CDR2 YSYEKL.

Here the CDR3 DNA reads TGCGCCAGCAGCTTGGATGTGGTTACGGGCTACACCTTC. This sequence encodes CASSLDVVTGYTF. The chain recombines TRBV5-1 with TRBJ1-2, with unresolved D. The V end was cut by 0 bases, the J end by 8 bases, with 11 bases between. The germline gives CDR1 SGHRS, CDR2 YFSETQ. This CDR3 comprises 13 residues.

The V and J genes are TRBV27 and TRBJ1-1; D gene uncertain. Trimming left V 3 bases short and J 5 bases short, with 13 bases between. CDR1 and CDR2 (germline): MNHEY, SMNVEV (reference sequence). This CDR3 contains 14 residues. The CDR3 protein is CASSFSDRKTEAFF. CDR3 coding DNA: TGTGCCAGCAGTTTCTCGGACCGCAAGACTGAAGCTTTCTTT.

V is TRBV20-1 and J is TRBJ2-5; 8 bases agree with TRBD2. CDR1 is DFQATT, CDR2 SNEGSKA, per germline (reference sequence). The J segment lost 2 bases and the V segment lost 0 bases, leaving 5 bases of the junction unmatched. This CDR3 contains 15 residues. Here the CDR3 DNA reads TGCAGTGCTAGAGATCCGGCGGGGGGTCAAGAGACCCAGTACTTC. It translates to CSARDPAGGQETQYF.

V usage is TRBV3-1 and J usage is TRBJ1-5, with D possibly matching TRBD1 (5 bases). Trimming removed 2 bases at V and 2 bases at J, with 7 bases between. Germline loops: CDR1 LGHDT, CDR2 YNNKEL (reference sequence). The CDR3 has 14 residues. The CDR3 coding sequence is TGTGCCAGCAGCCAACTGGGGGGCAATCAGCCCCAGCATTTT. Protein: CASSQLGGNQPQHF. Supplemented by reference TRBV3-1 and TRBJ1-5, the full variable domain reads DTAVSQTPKYLVTQMGNDKSIKCEQNLGHDTMYWYKQDSKKFLKIMFSYNNKELIINETVPNRFSPKSPDKAHLNLHINSLELGDSAVYFCASSQLGGNQPQHFGDGTRLSIL.

The chain combines TRBV24-1 with TRBJ2-1, with 13 bases fitting TRBD2. The CDR3 length is 20 residues. From germline, CDR1 is KGHDR and CDR2 SFDVKD. With 3 bases clipped from V and 0 bases from J, the junction kept 10 bases outside the gene matches. CDR3: CATSDRPGLAGSDSYNEQFF. The CDR3 nucleotides are TGTGCCACCAGTGATCGACCGGGACTAGCGGGATCCGACTCCTACAATGAGCAGTTCTTC.